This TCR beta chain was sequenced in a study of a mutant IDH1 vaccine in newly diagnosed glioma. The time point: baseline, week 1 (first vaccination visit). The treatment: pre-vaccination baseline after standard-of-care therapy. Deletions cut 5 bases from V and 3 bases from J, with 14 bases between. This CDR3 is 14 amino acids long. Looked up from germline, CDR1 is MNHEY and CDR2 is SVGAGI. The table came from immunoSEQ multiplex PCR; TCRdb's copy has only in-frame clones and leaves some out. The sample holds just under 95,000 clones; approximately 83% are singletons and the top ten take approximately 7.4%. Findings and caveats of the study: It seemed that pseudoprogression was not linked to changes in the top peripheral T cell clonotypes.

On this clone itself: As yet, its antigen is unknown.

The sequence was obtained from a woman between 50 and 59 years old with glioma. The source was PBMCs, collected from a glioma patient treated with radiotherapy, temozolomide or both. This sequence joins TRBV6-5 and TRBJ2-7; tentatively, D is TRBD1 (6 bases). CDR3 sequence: CASSDNRVGYEQYF. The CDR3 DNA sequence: TGTGCCAGCAGTGACAACAGGGTCGGCTACGAGCAGTACTTC.